This entry concerns a single TCR beta chain. This sample was included in a study of blood T cell repertoires in COVID-19. Study background: T cells, B-cell-depleted T cells, or PBMCs provided the cDNA or gDNA that served as material.

Participants were aged roughly 18 to 89 years, lived in roughly 25 US areas, and enrolled virtually. Participants' reported clinical history set cohort assignment. Recovered status in Cohort 3 required two negative PCRs, clearance, or symptom resolution. Sequencing used immunoSEQ multiplex PCR; TCRdb keeps in-frame clones, though not all of them. The table records some 250,000 clones, roughly 88% of them present only once. This CDR3 is built from 14 residues. Per germline, CDR1 SNHLY and CDR2 FYNNEI. V lost 6 bases and J 1 base, leaving 10 bases between the germline ends. The sequenced sample was PBMCs or T cells enriched from blood (not recorded which). The TCR originated in a woman aged 45 to 65 who had recovered from COVID-19. V usage is TRBV2 and J usage is TRBJ1-5; possibly TRBD1 for D (6 bases). The CDR3 protein is CASRTGLSNQPQHF. Written as DNA, the CDR3 is TGTGCCAGCAGAACAGGGTTGAGCAATCAGCCCCAGCATTTT. Full variable domain (missing parts from reference TRBV2 and TRBJ1-5): EPEVTQTPSHQVTQMGQEVILRCVPISNHLYFYWYRQILGQKVEFLVSFYNNEISEKSEIFDDQFSVERPDGSNFTLKIRSTKLEDSAMYFCASRTGLSNQPQHFGDGTRLSIL.